The present T cell receptor beta chain was sequenced within a study of cytotoxic CD8 clonotypes in ibrutinib-treated CLL (dated by TCRdb to the early 2020s). As for the study more broadly: The cohort included roughly 15 treatment-naive and roughly ten relapsed/refractory patients; roughly 17 were IGHV unmutated. Of the roughly 90 people in the trial, approximately 28 had longitudinal samples available. Cryopreserved peripheral blood mononuclear cells were obtained before treatment, at response, and at either sustained remission or disease progression. Samples averaged roughly 280,000 productive templates and tens of thousands of productive rearrangements. Response samples were taken after a median of roughly a year on treatment, ranging from about 6 to 36 months. Partial responses were observed in 24 patients and complete responses in 2; after a median follow-up of around 68 months, remission was maintained in some 14 patients and progression was observed in approximately 12. Every remission and progressive disease sample was obtained while ibrutinib was still being received by the patients.

Broader findings and caveats from the paper: Public clonotypes were found to be uncommon and were observed to contract or remain stable during treatment; the increase in clonality was shown to reflect expansion of private clonotypes at ibrutinib response. At ibrutinib response clonality went up, during sustained remission it held steady, and at progression it dropped back toward baseline. Sampling times were not matched between sustained-remission and progressing patients, and lymph node repertoires were not studied. Baseline clonality exceeded that of age-matched healthy donors and correlated strongly with circulating CD8+ T-cell counts.

Each clonotype received, on average, around 10x coverage in deep resolution sequencing performed on a MiSeq, where the target depth lay between 1 in 1 million and 1 in 200,000 T cells. TCR beta libraries were generated with the immunoSEQ hsTCRB Kit. The study's processing was this. ImmunoSEQ Data Assistant and ImmunoSEQ Analyzer were used for data analysis, and V, D and J genes were assigned according to IMGT definitions. Clonality was computed as one minus normalized Shannon entropy of productive rearrangement frequencies, ranging from 0 to 1. Only overrepresented clonotypes making up at least 0.05% of the repertoire of each patient were included in the public clonotype analysis. Approximately 13 age-matched healthy donor repertoires from immuneACCESS served as clonality controls. Held by TCRdb, this immuneACCESS table contains in-frame sequences only and omits some clones. Under half of the omission traces to an unresolved V gene where checked; the cause of the rest is unknown. From that table come the V and J calls and clone size; the DNA was used to work out D and trimming. Here the sample has more than 200,000 clones; 60% to 80% occur a single time. The ten largest clones add up to about 6.2% of the sample.

Sample time point, as interpreted from the label and publication: about a year on ibrutinib. For TCR beta library preparation, approximately 2.2 micrograms of genomic DNA were isolated from cryopreserved PBMCs. Longitudinal blood samples from CLL patients on ibrutinib monotherapy were analyzed using high-throughput TCR beta sequencing. Patients were enrolled in a phase 2 open-label single-center ibrutinib monotherapy trial. Notes on this clone: The clone's antigen remains unknown. Within one base of it there is no much larger clone, and no base qualities were kept.

CDR1 MDHEN and CDR2 SYDVKM were looked up in the germline V gene. V loses 11 bases at its end and J loses 5 bases; junction bases beyond the gene matches: 4. The CDR3 goes from the cysteine to the phenylalanine over 13 residues. Of all the DNA, just the CDR3 is kept, 39 bases in frame from base 1. The rearranged segments are TRBV28 and TRBJ2-1, with TRBD2 identical over 12 junction bases. This sample comprised PBMCs, obtained after 12 months of ibrutinib treatment. The TCR originated in a human donor with chronic lymphocytic leukemia. The sequenced DNA is TGTGCCGTCCGGACTAGCGGGAACAATGAGCAGTTCTTC. Translation gives CAVRTSGNNEQFF.